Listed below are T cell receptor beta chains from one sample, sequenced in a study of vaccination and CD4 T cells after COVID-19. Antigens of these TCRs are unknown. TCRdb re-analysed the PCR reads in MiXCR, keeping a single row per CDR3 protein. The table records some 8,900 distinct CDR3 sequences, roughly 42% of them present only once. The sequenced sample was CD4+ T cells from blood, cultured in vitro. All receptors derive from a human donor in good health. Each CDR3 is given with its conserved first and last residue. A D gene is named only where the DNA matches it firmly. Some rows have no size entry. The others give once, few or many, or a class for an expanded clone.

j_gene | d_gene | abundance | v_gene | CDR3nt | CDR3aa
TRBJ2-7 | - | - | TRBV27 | TGTGCCAGCAGTGGGTACGACGCGTCCTACGAGCAGTACTTC | CASSGYDASYEQYF
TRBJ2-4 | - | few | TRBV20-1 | TGCAGTGCTAACCCCCTGGGGCTAGCCAAAAACATTCAGTACTTC | CSANPLGLAKNIQYF
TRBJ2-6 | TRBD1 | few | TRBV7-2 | TGTGCCAGCAGCTTGGACAGGGTCTCTGGGGCCAACGTCCTGACTTTC | CASSLDRVSGANVLTF
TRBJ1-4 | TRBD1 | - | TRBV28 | TGTGCCACCCTGAAGGGCAGGGGGAATGAAAAACTGTTTTTT | CATLKGRGNEKLFF
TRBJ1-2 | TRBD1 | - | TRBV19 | TGTGCCAGTAGGGAGACCGGGACAGGGAACTATGGCTACACCTTC | CASRETGTGNYGYTF
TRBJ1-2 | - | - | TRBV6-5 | TGTGCCAGCAGTTCGTACTATGGCTACACCTTC | CASSSYYGYTF
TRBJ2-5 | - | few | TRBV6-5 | TGTGCCAGCAGTTATAGGCGGGTGGAGACCCAGTACTTC | CASSYRRVETQYF
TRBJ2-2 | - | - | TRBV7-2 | TGTGCCAGCACCCTCCGGGGGTTTATTGGCACCGGGGAGCTGTTTTTT | CASTLRGFIGTGELFF
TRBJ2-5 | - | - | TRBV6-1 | TGTGCCAGCAGAAACGGAGGGGGAGAGACCCAGTACTTC | CASRNGGGETQYF
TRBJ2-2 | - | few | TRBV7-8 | TGTGCCAGCAGCTTAAGGCTCACCGGGGAGCTGTTTTTT | CASSLRLTGELFF
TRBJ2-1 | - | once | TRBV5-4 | TGTGCCAGCAGCTTGGATTTAGTTGAGCAGTTCTTC | CASSLDLVEQFF
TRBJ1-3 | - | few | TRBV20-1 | TGCAGTGCTAGAGGTGCTTCCAACTCTGGAAACACCATATATTTT | CSARGASNSGNTIYF
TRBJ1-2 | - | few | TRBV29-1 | TGCAGCGGGGGCGGTCAGGGGAACTATGGCTACACCTTC | CSGGGQGNYGYTF
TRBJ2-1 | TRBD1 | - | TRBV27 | TGTGCCAGCAGTTTAAAAGTTTGGGGACAGGGTGACCACAATGAGCAGTTCTTC | CASSLKVWGQGDHNEQFF
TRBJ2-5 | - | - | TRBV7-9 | TGTGCCAGCAGCTTAGCAGGGGGATCCGGGACCCAGTACTTC | CASSLAGGSGTQYF
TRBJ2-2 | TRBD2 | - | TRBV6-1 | TGTGCCAGTAGTGGACTAGCGGGGAACACCGGGGAGCTGTTTTTT | CASSGLAGNTGELFF